One sample yielded the 19 T cell receptor beta chains listed below, sequenced in a study of cytomegalovirus exposure and HLA in healthy donors (dated by TCRdb to about 2017). Receptor libraries were prepared by the immunoSEQ multiplex PCR assay. For the multiplex PCR, a mixture combining 60 forward primers for TCR Vbeta segments and 13 reverse primers for TCR Jbeta segments was used. TCRdb mirrors the immuneACCESS table, restricted to in-frame sequences. Some clones are absent from its copies; in checked studies, under half trace to an unresolved V gene, and the reason for the others is unknown. The sample table shows about 170,000 clones, and about 80% are seen once. The top ten clonotypes cover around 7.3% of the sample. The sequencing input was PBMCs. Receptors originate from a man aged 25-45 years in good health and CMV-seropositive.

The chain joins TRBV7-6 to TRBJ1-5, with D possibly TRBD1 on 6 matching bases. V was clipped by 4 bases and J by 1 base, with 8 bases between them. The CDR3 runs 14 residues. CDR1 is SGHVS, CDR2 FNYEAQ, per germline. Here the CDR3 DNA reads TGTGCCAGCAGCTCCGGACAGAGCAATCAGCCCCAGCATTTT. Amino acid sequence: CASSSGQSNQPQHF. Filled out from reference TRBV7-6 and TRBJ1-5, the complete variable domain reads GAGVSQSPRYKVTKRGQDVALRCDPISGHVSLYWYRQALGQGPEFLTYFNYEAQQDKSGLPNDRFSAERPEGSISTLTIQRTEQRDSAMYRCASSSGQSNQPQHFGDGTRLSIL.

The chain has TRBV2 and TRBJ2-1; TRBD2 matches at 12 bases. The CDR3 extends over 17 amino acids. After removal of 6 bases from V and 6 bases from J, the junction contained 12 bases not matched to a gene. Germline V gene sequence: CDR1 SNHLY, CDR2 FYNNEI. The CDR3 here is CASRPEALAGGANEQFF. CDR3 DNA: TGTGCCAGCAGACCAGAAGCACTAGCGGGAGGTGCCAATGAGCAGTTCTTC.

The V and J genes are TRBV25-1 and TRBJ2-3; D not certain. Germline values: CDR1 MGHDK, CDR2 SYGVNS. This CDR3 comprises 11 residues. The CDR3 DNA reads as TGTGCAAGCGTAGGCACAGATACGCAGTATTTT. It is translated as CASVGTDTQYF.

This clone has more than one count but fewer than ten. The chain recombines TRBV25-1 with TRBJ1-4, with D uncertain. V was cut by 9 bases and J by 5 bases, with 13 bases left in between. In germline, CDR1 is MGHDK, CDR2 SYGVNS. CDR3 length: 13 amino acids. CDR3 region: CASSIPPNEKLFF. DNA of the CDR3: TGTGCCAGTTCTATTCCCCCAAATGAAAAACTGTTTTTT. Based on the CDR3 plus reference TRBV25-1 and TRBJ1-4, the full variable domain is EADIYQTPRYLVIGTGKKITLECSQTMGHDKMYWYQQDPGMELHLIHYSYGVNSTEKGDLSSESTVSRIRTEHFPLTLESARPSHTSQYLCASSIPPNEKLFFGSGTQLSVL.

This chain joins TRBV4-1 and TRBJ2-5, with D hard to call. From germline, CDR1 is MGHRA and CDR2 YSYEKL. Trimming left V 1 base short and J 2 bases short, with 8 bases between. CDR3 size: 14 residues. The CDR3 sequence: CASSQGSLQETQYF. The CDR3 DNA is TGCGCCAGCAGCCAAGGTTCGTTGCAAGAGACCCAGTACTTC.

The chain has TRBV6-1 and TRBJ1-1, with 7 nucleotides matching TRBD1. The germline CDR1 and CDR2 sequences are MNHNS and SASEGT. V gave up 6 bases and J gave up 4 bases; unmatched junction bases: 8. The CDR3 has 14 residues. The CDR3 DNA is TGTGCCAGCAGCGACAGGGAGGATAGCACTGAAGCTTTCTTT. It encodes CASSDREDSTEAFF.

The table lists this clone with a few counts. The CDR3 nucleotides are TGCGCCAGCAGCCAAGAGCTTGGACAGGGGTATAACGAGCAGTACTTC. Protein: CASSQELGQGYNEQYF. V is TRBV4-1 and J is TRBJ2-7; 9 nucleotides match TRBD1. The V segment lost 0 bases and the J segment 5 bases; nucleotides outside the gene matches: 8. In germline, CDR1 is MGHRA, CDR2 YSYEKL. The CDR3 consists of 16 residues.

The genes are TRBV21-1 and TRBJ1-6; the table calls TRBD1, which could not be checked here. TRBV21-1 is a documented pseudogene. The CDR3 runs 16 residues. CDR3 DNA: TGTGCCAGCAGCTACCCTACAGGGAACTATAATTCACCCCTCCACTTT. The encoded protein is CASSYPTGNYNSPLHF.

This clone was picked up one time. The chain carries TRBV5-8 and TRBJ1-1, with TRBD1 matching 10 bases. The CDR3 spans 17 residues. V shed 3 bases and J 3 bases; nucleotides not matched to a gene: 11. CDR1 is SGHTS, CDR2 YDEGEE, per germline. As DNA, the CDR3 is TGTGCCAGCAGCTCTCCGGGACAGGGGACCGCTGACACTGAAGCTTTCTTT. Protein: CASSSPGQGTADTEAFF.

Concerning this clone: An end of the junction does not agree with germline; a read error may underlie this. The sample carries other DNA sequences with the same CDR3. The gene calls are TRBV30 and TRBJ2-7, with a tentative D call TRBD2 (5 bases). Looked up from germline, CDR1 is GTSNPN and CDR2 is SVGIG (reference sequence). This CDR3 spans 13 amino acids. CDR3 nucleotides: TGCGCCTGGGCGGGCGGATGGGGTTACGAGCAGTACTTC. It encodes CAWAGGWGYEQYF.

This sequence joins TRBV6-6 and TRBJ1-2, with a possible D match to TRBD1 (6 bases). CDR1 and CDR2 from the germline V gene are MNHNY and SVGAGI (reference sequence). V was shortened by 6 bases and J by 6 bases, with 23 bases between the two germline ends. The length of the CDR3 is 16 residues. The chain's CDR3 is CASSLDSLGAIDGYTF. The CDR3 DNA reads as TGTGCCAGCAGCCTGGACAGTTTAGGGGCTATAGATGGCTACACCTTC.

The chain employs TRBV2 and TRBJ1-1; no definite D call. The CDR3 sequence is 15 residues long. Trimming shortened V by 0 bases and J by 4 bases, and 12 bases separated the two germline ends. Per the germline V gene, CDR1 is SNHLY and CDR2 is FYNNEI. The CDR3 sequence is CASSEADYRGTEAFF. CDR3 DNA: TGTGCCAGCAGTGAAGCGGATTACCGGGGCACTGAAGCTTTCTTT.

V gene TRBV28 combines with J gene TRBJ1-4, with 7 bases identical to TRBD1. CDR1 is MDHEN and CDR2 is SYDVKM in the germline V gene. The J segment lost 7 bases and the V segment lost 7 bases, leaving 12 bases of the junction unmatched. This CDR3 spans 15 amino acids. The CDR3 sequence: CASTTAQGFGEKLFF. The DNA of the CDR3 is TGTGCCAGCACCACCGCACAGGGGTTCGGTGAAAAACTGTTTTTT.

The V call is TRBV15, the J call TRBJ2-7; possibly TRBD1 for D (5 bases). With 8 bases removed from V and 0 bases from J, the gap between germline ends came to 11 bases. CDR1 LNHNV and CDR2 YYDKDF come from the germline V gene (reference sequence). The CDR3 spans 13 residues. The CDR3 sequence is CATSTDLSYEQYF. CDR3 bases: TGTGCCACCTCGACAGACCTCTCCTACGAGCAGTACTTC.

The chain has TRBV27 and TRBJ2-7; a weak D match, TRBD2 (5 bases). V lost 5 bases, J lost 0 bases, and 23 bases lay in between. CDR1 is MNHEY, CDR2 SMNVEV, per germline (reference sequence). This CDR3 is 18 amino acids long. Here the CDR3 DNA reads TGTGCCAGCAGTAAAAACGGTGGCCGGTTGGGGAGCTCCTACGAGCAGTACTTC. As protein: CASSKNGGRLGSSYEQYF.

This clone was recorded a few times. The DNA for the CDR3 is TGTGCCAGCAGCTTAGAGGTGAACACTGAAGCTTTCTTT. It is translated as CASSLEVNTEAFF. The chain has TRBV5-6 and TRBJ1-1; no reliable D call. This CDR3 region has 13 residues. Germline V gives CDR1 SGHDT, CDR2 YYEEEE. Trimming removed 2 bases at V and 0 bases at J, with 5 bases between.

This rearrangement joins TRBV13 to TRBJ2-7; D is unclear. CDR1 and CDR2 from the germline V gene are PRHDT and FYEKMQ (reference sequence). V was shortened by 4 bases and J by 2 bases, with 9 bases between the two germline ends. The length of the CDR3 is 13 residues. The CDR3, as DNA: TGTGCCAGCAGCTCCCCCCTAGCCTACGAGCAGTACTTC. Translated: CASSSPLAYEQYF.

The chain carries TRBV5-1 and TRBJ1-6; no reliable D call. This CDR3 has 13 amino acids. The V end was cut by 0 bases, the J end by 6 bases, with 4 bases between. Germline assignment: CDR1 SGHRS and CDR2 YFSETQ. CDR3 nucleotides: TGCGCCAGCAGCTTGGACACTAATTCACCCCTCCACTTT. Translated, it gives CASSLDTNSPLHF.

As to this clone: Other nucleotide sequences in the sample specify the same CDR3. The chain links TRBV6-5 to TRBJ2-1; TRBD2 matches 7 bases. With 0 bases clipped from V and 4 bases from J, the junction kept 6 bases outside the gene matches. The CDR3 is 16 amino acids. Per the germline V gene, CDR1 is MNHEY and CDR2 is SVGAGI. The CDR3 spells CASSYSILAAYNEQFF. The CDR3 coding sequence is TGTGCCAGCAGTTACTCGATTCTAGCGGCTTACAATGAGCAGTTCTTC.